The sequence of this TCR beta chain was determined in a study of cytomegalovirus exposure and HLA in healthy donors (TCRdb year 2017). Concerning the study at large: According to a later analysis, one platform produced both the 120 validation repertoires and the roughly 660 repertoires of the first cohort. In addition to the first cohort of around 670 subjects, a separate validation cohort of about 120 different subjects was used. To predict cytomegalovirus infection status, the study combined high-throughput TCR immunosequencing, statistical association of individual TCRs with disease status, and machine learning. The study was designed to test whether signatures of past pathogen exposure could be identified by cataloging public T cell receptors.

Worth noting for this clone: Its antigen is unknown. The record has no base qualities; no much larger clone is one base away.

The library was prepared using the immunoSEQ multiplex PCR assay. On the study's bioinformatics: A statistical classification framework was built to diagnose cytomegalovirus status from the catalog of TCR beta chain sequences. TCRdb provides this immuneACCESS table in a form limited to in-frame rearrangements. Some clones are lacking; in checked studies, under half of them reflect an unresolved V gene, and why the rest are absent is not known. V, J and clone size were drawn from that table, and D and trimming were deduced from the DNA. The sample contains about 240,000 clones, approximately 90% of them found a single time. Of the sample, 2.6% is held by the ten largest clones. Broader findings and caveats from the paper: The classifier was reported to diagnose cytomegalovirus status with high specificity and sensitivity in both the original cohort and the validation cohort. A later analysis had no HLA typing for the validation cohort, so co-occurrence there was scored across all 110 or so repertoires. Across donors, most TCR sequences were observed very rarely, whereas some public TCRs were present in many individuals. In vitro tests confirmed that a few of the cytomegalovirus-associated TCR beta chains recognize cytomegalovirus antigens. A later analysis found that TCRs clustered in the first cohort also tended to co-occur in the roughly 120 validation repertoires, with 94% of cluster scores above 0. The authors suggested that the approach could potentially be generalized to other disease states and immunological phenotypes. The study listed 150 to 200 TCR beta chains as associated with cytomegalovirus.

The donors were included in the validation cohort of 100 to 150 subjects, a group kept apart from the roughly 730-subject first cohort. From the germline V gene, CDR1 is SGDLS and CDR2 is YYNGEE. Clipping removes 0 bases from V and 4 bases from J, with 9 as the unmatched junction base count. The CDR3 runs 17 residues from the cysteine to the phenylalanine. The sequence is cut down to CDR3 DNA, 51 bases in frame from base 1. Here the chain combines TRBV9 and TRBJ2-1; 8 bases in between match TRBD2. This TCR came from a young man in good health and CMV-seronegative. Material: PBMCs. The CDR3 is CASSVDSTSGTYNEQFF. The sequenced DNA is TGTGCCAGCAGCGTAGACAGCACTAGCGGAACTTACAATGAGCAGTTCTTC.